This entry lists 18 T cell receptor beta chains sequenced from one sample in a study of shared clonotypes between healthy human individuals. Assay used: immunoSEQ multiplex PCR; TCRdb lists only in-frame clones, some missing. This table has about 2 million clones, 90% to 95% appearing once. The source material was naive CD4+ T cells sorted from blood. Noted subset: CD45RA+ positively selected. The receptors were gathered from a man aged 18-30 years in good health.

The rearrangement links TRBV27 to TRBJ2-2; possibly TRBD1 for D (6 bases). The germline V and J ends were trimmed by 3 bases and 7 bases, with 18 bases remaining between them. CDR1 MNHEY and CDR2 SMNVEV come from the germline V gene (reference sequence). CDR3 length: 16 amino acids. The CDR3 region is CASSFSWDNDGGELFF. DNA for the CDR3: TGTGCCAGCAGTTTTAGTTGGGACAACGACGGCGGGGAGCTGTTTTTT.

In nucleotides, the CDR3 is TGTGCCAGCGGACGGACCACCTACGAGCAGTACTTC. This sequence encodes CASGRTTYEQYF. V usage is TRBV7-9 and J usage is TRBJ2-7; D is unresolved. V lost 8 bases to trimming and J lost 2 bases, with 10 bases between them. Germline V CDR1 and CDR2: SEHNR, FQNEAQ (reference sequence). The CDR3 is 12 residues long.

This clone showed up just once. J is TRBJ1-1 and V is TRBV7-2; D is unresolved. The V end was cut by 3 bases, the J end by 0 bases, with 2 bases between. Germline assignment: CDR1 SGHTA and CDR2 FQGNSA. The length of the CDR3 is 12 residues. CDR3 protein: CASSFMNTEAFF. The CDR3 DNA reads TGTGCCAGCAGCTTCATGAACACTGAAGCTTTCTTT. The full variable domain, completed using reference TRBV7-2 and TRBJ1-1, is GAGVSQSPSNKVTEKGKDVELRCDPISGHTALYWYRQSLGQGLEFLIYFQGNSAPDKSGLPSDRFSAERTGGSVSTLTIQRTQQEDSAVYLCASSFMNTEAFFGQGTRLTVV.

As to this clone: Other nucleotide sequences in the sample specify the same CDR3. This chain's CDR3 is CASSSGGYSNQPQHF. The CDR3 DNA follows: TGTGCCAGCAGTTCGGGAGGCTATAGCAATCAGCCCCAGCATTTT. The chain joins TRBV28 to TRBJ1-5; D gene unclear. In germline, CDR1 is MDHEN, CDR2 SYDVKM. V was pared by 4 bases and J by 0 bases, with 10 bases between. CDR3 length: 15 residues.

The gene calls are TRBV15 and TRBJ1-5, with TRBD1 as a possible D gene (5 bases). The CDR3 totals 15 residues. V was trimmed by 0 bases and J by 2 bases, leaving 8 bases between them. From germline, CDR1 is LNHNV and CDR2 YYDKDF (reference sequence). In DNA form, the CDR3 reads TGTGCCACCAGCAGAGACCAGGGTCGCAATCAGCCCCAGCATTTT. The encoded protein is CATSRDQGRNQPQHF.

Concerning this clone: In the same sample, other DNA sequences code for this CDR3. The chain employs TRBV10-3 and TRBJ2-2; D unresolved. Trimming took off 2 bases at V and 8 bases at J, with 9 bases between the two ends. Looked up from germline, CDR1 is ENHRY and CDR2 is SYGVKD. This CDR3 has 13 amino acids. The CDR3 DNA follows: TGTGCCATCAGTGAGGGGTCCCCGGGGGAGCTGTTTTTT. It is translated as CAISEGSPGELFF.

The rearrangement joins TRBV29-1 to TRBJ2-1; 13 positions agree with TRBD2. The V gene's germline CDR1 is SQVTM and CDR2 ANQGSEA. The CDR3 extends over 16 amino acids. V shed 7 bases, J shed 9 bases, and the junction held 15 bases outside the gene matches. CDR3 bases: TGCAGCGGAATGGTTCGAACTAGCGGGGGGGCCGGTGAGCAGTTCTTC. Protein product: CSGMVRTSGGAGEQFF.

CDR3 amino acids: CSVEVMTNEKLFF. The CDR3 bases are TGCAGCGTTGAAGTAATGACTAATGAAAAACTGTTTTTT. V and J are TRBV29-1 and TRBJ1-4; D not resolved. This CDR3 comprises 13 residues. Deletions cut 1 base from V and 2 bases from J, with 5 bases between. The V gene's germline CDR1 is SQVTM and CDR2 ANQGSEA.

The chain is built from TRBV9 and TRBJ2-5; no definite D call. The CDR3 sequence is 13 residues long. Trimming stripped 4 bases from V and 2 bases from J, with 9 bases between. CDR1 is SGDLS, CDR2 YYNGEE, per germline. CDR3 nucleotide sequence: TGTGCCAGCAGCCCCCTAGGACAAGAGACCCAGTACTTC. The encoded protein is CASSPLGQETQYF.

This chain's CDR3 is CASSVGTGGHQPQHF. The CDR3 DNA follows: TGTGCCAGCAGCGTAGGGACAGGGGGCCATCAGCCCCAGCATTTT. The rearrangement links TRBV11-2 to TRBJ1-5; 12 positions agree with TRBD1. The V gene's germline CDR1 is SGHAT and CDR2 FQNNGV. This CDR3 is built from 15 residues. V dropped 5 bases and J dropped 5; count of bases not matched to a gene: 4.

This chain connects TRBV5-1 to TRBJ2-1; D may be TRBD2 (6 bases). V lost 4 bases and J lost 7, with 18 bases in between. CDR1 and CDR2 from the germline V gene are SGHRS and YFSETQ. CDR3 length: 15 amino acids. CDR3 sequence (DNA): TGCGCCAGCAGCCCAATAGCTACGGGAGAAAATGAGCAGTTCTTC. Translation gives CASSPIATGENEQFF.

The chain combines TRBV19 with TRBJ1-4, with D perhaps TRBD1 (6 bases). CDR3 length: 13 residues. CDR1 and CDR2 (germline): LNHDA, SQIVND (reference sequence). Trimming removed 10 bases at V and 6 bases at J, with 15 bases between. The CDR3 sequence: CATSDRLHEKLFF. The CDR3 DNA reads TGTGCCACCTCCGACAGGCTCCATGAAAAACTGTTTTTT.

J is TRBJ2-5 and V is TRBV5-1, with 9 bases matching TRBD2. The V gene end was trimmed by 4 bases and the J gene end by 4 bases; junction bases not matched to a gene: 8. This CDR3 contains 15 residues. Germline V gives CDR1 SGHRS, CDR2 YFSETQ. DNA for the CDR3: TGCGCCAGCAGCGCCTTGGGTAGCGGGGGAGAGACCCAGTACTTC. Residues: CASSALGSGGETQYF.

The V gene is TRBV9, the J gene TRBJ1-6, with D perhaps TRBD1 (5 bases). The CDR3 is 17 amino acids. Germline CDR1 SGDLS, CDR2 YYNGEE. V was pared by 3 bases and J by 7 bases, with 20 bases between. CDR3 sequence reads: CASSGGLSGTKNSPLHF. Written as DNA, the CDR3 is TGTGCCAGCAGCGGCGGCCTTTCCGGGACCAAAAATTCACCCCTCCACTTT.

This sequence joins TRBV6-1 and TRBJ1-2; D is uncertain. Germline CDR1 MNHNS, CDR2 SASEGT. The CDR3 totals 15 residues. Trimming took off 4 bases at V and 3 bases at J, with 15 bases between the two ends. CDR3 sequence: CASSAPPLDDYGYTF. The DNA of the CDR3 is TGTGCCAGCAGTGCCCCCCCCTTGGACGACTATGGCTACACCTTC.

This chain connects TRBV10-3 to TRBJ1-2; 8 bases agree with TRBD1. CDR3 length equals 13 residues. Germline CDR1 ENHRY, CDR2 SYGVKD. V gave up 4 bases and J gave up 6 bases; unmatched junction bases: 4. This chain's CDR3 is CAISVGQGDGYTF. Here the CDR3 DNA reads TGTGCCATCAGTGTCGGACAGGGAGATGGCTACACCTTC.

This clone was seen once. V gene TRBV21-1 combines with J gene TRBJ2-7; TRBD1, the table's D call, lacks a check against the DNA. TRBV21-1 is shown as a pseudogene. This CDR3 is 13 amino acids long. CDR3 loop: CASSEDRAYEQYF. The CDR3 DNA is TGTGCCAGCAGCGAAGACAGGGCCTACGAGCAGTACTTC.

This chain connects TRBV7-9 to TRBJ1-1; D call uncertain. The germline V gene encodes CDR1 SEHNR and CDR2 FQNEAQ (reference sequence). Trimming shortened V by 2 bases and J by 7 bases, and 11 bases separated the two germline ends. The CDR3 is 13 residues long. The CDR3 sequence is CASSLSAGGEAFF. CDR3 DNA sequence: TGTGCCAGCAGCTTATCGGCGGGAGGTGAAGCTTTCTTT.